The 21 T cell receptor beta chains given below trace back to one sample, sequenced in a study of blood T cells in healthy people across ages. A J-beta primer mix and a sample-barcoded 5' primer were used in a second PCR of roughly 7 to 12 cycles. TCRdb re-analysed the 5' RACE reads in MiXCR, keeping a single row per CDR3 protein. The sample shows approximately 400,000 distinct CDR3 sequences, about 55% of them seen only once. Specimen: blood. Receptor source: a man aged 55 to 69 in good health.

The rearrangement uses TRBV20-1 and TRBJ2-3; D unresolved. The length of the CDR3 is 14 residues. V was trimmed by 3 bases and J by 3 bases, leaving 13 bases between them. CDR1 and CDR2 from the germline V gene are DFQATT and SNEGSKA (reference sequence). CDR3 nucleotide sequence: TGCAGTGCTAGTCTCGTGGTTGCAACAGATACGCAGTATTTT. Translation gives CSASLVVATDTQYF.

This clonotype has a handful of counts. CDR3 in DNA: TGTGCCAGCAGCTTACTGGGACAGGGATCCCATGAGCAGTTCTTC. Its protein is CASSLLGQGSHEQFF. This rearrangement joins TRBV7-9 to TRBJ2-1; 9 bases line up with TRBD1. Trimming at V came to 2 bases and at J to 8 bases, leaving 7 bases not matched to a gene. The germline CDR1 and CDR2 sequences are SEHNR and FQNEAQ (reference sequence). The CDR3 contains 15 residues.

This clonotype has more than one count but fewer than ten. DNA of the CDR3: TGCAGTGCTCACCGAGGGGCAGAGACCCAGTACTTC. Its protein product is CSAHRGAETQYF. The chain carries TRBV20-1 and TRBJ2-5, with D possibly being TRBD1 or TRBD2 (5 bases each). Germline assignment: CDR1 DFQATT and CDR2 SNEGSKA (reference sequence). The length of the CDR3 is 12 residues. With 5 bases removed from V and 4 bases from J, the gap between germline ends came to 11 bases.

This clonotype came up once. The chain couples TRBV9 to TRBJ2-3; the D is unclear. V dropped 0 bases and J dropped 3 bases, with 14 bases sitting between them. This CDR3 is 16 amino acids long. The germline V gene has CDR1 SGDLS and CDR2 YYNGEE. Written as DNA, the CDR3 is TGTGCCAGCAGCGTAGCCCTAGGGATAGGAACAGATACGCAGTATTTT. Translated: CASSVALGIGTDTQYF.

As concerns this clonotype: This could be a read error, since a much larger clone is one nucleotide away. The chain employs TRBV20-1 and TRBJ2-3; a possible D gene is TRBD2 (5 bases). This CDR3 comprises 16 residues. Trimming pared 1 base from V and 3 bases from J, leaving 17 bases between. Germline V gene data show CDR1 as DFQATT and CDR2 as SNEGSKA (reference sequence). The CDR3: CSARGNFGIGTDTQYF. Here the CDR3 DNA reads TGCAGTGCTAGAGGAAATTTCGGGATAGGGACAGATACGCAGTATTTT.

The chain couples TRBV6-6 to TRBJ2-3, with D hard to call. The V end was cut by 3 bases, the J end by 6 bases, with 22 bases between. This CDR3 is 17 amino acids long. Germline values: CDR1 MNHNY, CDR2 SVGAGI (reference sequence). The CDR3, as DNA: TGTGCCAGCAGTTATCTCGGTACGGAGCTCTCTCTGGATACGCAGTATTTT. Amino acids: CASSYLGTELSLDTQYF.

Turning to this clonotype: A much larger clone differs from this one at a single base, so this may be a read error. The rearrangement joins TRBV5-1 to TRBJ2-1, with D tentatively TRBD1 (6 bases). With 1 base removed from V and 2 bases from J, the gap between germline ends came to 10 bases. The CDR3 length is 15 residues. The V gene's germline CDR1 is SGHRS and CDR2 YFSETQ. The CDR3 is CASSLNRATYNEQFF. CDR3 DNA: TGCGCCAGCAGCTTGAACAGGGCGACCTACAATGAGCAGTTCTTC.

This clonotype has a handful of counts. The chain joins TRBV11-2 to TRBJ2-3, with 7 bases that match TRBD2. The length of the CDR3 is 16 residues. The V gene's germline CDR1 is SGHAT and CDR2 FQNNGV. Trimming at V came to 2 bases and at J to 0 bases, leaving 5 bases not matched to a gene. In DNA form, the CDR3 reads TGTGCCAGCAGCTTACTGGCTAGCGGTAGCACAGATACGCAGTATTTT. This gives the protein CASSLLASGSTDTQYF.

This clonotype turned up a few times. Here the CDR3 DNA reads TGTGCCAGAAAAGGGGAGAGGAGCACAGATACGCAGTATTTT. Translation: CARKGERSTDTQYF. This rearrangement joins TRBV2 to TRBJ2-3; D tentatively reads TRBD1 or TRBD2 (5 bases each). This CDR3 region has 14 residues. Between the trimmed V and J ends, which lost 9 bases and 0 bases, there was a span of 13 bases. CDR1 is SNHLY and CDR2 is FYNNEI in the germline V gene.

The rearrangement links TRBV15 to TRBJ2-4; tentative D call: TRBD2 (6 bases). Germline V CDR1 and CDR2: LNHNV, YYDKDF (reference sequence). Trimming removed 1 base from V and 5 bases from J, with 9 bases in between. This CDR3 has 14 residues. The CDR3: CATSRAGLENIQYF. CDR3 coding DNA: TGTGCCACCAGCAGAGCGGGACTTGAAAACATTCAGTACTTC.

In DNA form, the CDR3 reads TGCAGCGTTCGGGACAGGGGGCGGGAGACCCAGTACTTC. The encoded protein is CSVRDRGRETQYF. The chain is built from TRBV29-1 and TRBJ2-5; 12 bases fit TRBD1. The CDR3 totals 13 residues. From germline, CDR1 is SQVTM and CDR2 ANQGSEA. Losses at the gene ends were 5 bases for V and 5 bases for J; bases not matched to a gene: 3. Together with reference TRBV29-1 and TRBJ2-5, the CDR3 gives the full variable domain: SAVISQKPSRDICQRGTSLTIQCQVDSQVTMMFWYRQQPGQSLTLIATANQGSEATYESGFVIDKFPISRPNLTFSTLTVSNMSPEDSSIYLCSVRDRGRETQYFGPGTRLLVL.

The J gene is TRBJ2-5, the V gene TRBV5-6, with a weak D call TRBD2 (6 bases). The CDR3 is made up of 14 amino acids. Germline assignment: CDR1 SGHDT and CDR2 YYEEEE. V lost 7 bases, J lost 1 base, and 14 bases lay in between. For the CDR3, the DNA is TGTGCCAGCTGCCCTTGGGGGGTCCAAGAGACCCAGTACTTC. Residues: CASCPWGVQETQYF.

The V gene is TRBV20-1, the J gene TRBJ2-1; D is ambiguous. Germline CDR1 and CDR2: DFQATT and SNEGSKA (reference sequence). Trimming stripped 5 bases from V and 8 bases from J, with 22 bases between. This CDR3 comprises 15 residues. CDR3 coding DNA: TGCAGTGCTCACGGTTCCCGTTCAAGTCCCGATGAGCAGTTCTTC. This translates into CSAHGSRSSPDEQFF.

The rearrangement uses TRBV27 and TRBJ2-4; D gene unclear. The J call may not be correct, given that the DNA end is closer to TRBJ2-7. Germline CDR1 and CDR2: MNHEY and SMNVEV (reference sequence). This CDR3 is built from 12 residues. CDR3 sequence reads: CATLASPNEQYF. CDR3 bases: TGTGCCACCTTGGCTAGTCCCAACGAGCAGTACTTC.

The genes are TRBV6-6 and TRBJ2-6; D possibly corresponds to TRBD1 (5 bases). Trimming shortened V by 0 bases and J by 10 bases, and 10 bases separated the two germline ends. CDR3 size: 14 residues. The germline gives CDR1 MNHNY, CDR2 SVGAGI (reference sequence). CDR3 DNA: TGTGCCAGCAGTTACTCGGGGCAGGGAAACGTCCTGACTTTC. Its protein is CASSYSGQGNVLTF.

In the case of this clonotype: Just one base apart from a much larger clone, this may be a read error. V usage is TRBV7-2 and J usage is TRBJ2-5; the D is unclear. The V gene lost 1 base and the J gene lost 4 bases, with 7 bases spanning the gap. Per the germline V gene, CDR1 is SGHTA and CDR2 is FQGNSA. The CDR3 runs to 13 residues. CDR3 sequence: CASSLGAPETQYF. The CDR3 DNA sequence: TGTGCCAGCAGCTTAGGGGCCCCAGAGACCCAGTACTTC.

The chain combines TRBV20-1 with TRBJ1-6, with D possibly being TRBD1 (5 bases). V was trimmed by 2 bases and J by 0 bases, leaving 11 bases between them. Germline assignment: CDR1 DFQATT and CDR2 SNEGSKA (reference sequence). CDR3 size: 16 residues. The CDR3 loop is CSARRDGSSYNSPLHF. The CDR3 DNA reads as TGCAGTGCTAGACGGGACGGCAGCTCCTATAATTCACCCCTCCACTTT.

This sequence joins TRBV7-2 and TRBJ2-3, with TRBD2 as a possible D gene (6 bases). The CDR3 loop spans 17 amino acids. V was shortened by 1 base and J by 0 bases, with 14 bases between the two germline ends. Germline CDR1 SGHTA, CDR2 FQGNSA. CDR3 region: CASSLVSGRTSTDTQYF. The CDR3 coding sequence is TGTGCCAGCAGCTTAGTTAGTGGGAGGACCAGCACAGATACGCAGTATTTT. Drawing the rest from reference TRBV7-2 and TRBJ2-3, the complete variable domain is GAGVSQSPSNKVTEKGKDVELRCDPISGHTALYWYRQSLGQGLEFLIYFQGNSAPDKSGLPSDRFSAERTGGSVSTLTIQRTQQEDSAVYLCASSLVSGRTSTDTQYFGPGTRLTVL.

This clonotype came up a few times. The chain uses TRBV3-1 and TRBJ2-7; D is unclear. The CDR3 extends over 14 amino acids. The germline V gene has CDR1 LGHDT and CDR2 YNNKEL (reference sequence). The V end was cut by 1 base, the J end by 7 bases, with 14 bases between. In DNA form, the CDR3 reads TGTGCCAGCAGCCAAGGCCGGACGGGCAATGAGCAGTACTTC. It is translated as CASSQGRTGNEQYF.

The chain recombines TRBV7-2 with TRBJ2-1, with D unclear. V was trimmed by 5 bases and J by 9 bases, leaving 11 bases between them. The CDR3 totals 12 residues. Germline assignment: CDR1 SGHTA and CDR2 FQGNSA. The CDR3, as DNA: TGTGCCAGCAGCCCCCTAAATCGTGAGCAGTTCTTC. It translates to CASSPLNREQFF.

This clonotype was observed a handful of times. The chain recombines TRBV7-2 with TRBJ2-3; 7 bases are shared with TRBD1. Trimming took 5 bases from V and 0 from J; bases not matched to a gene: 5. Germline V CDR1 and CDR2: SGHTA, FQGNSA. The CDR3 totals 15 residues. The CDR3 nucleotides read TGTGCCAGCAGCGCGGACAGGCCTAGCACAGATACGCAGTATTTT. This codes for CASSADRPSTDTQYF.